This TCR beta chain was sequenced during a study of T cells in Graves' hyperthyroidism and ophthalmopathy. General observations from the study: Most clonotypes that expanded in the thyroid above 0.001 also showed up in blood.

Out of around 10 ml of fresh peripheral blood came the PBMCs. Amplified TCR beta CDR3 regions derived from RNA transcripts. With the HTBI primer set, the TCR CDR3 went through a first round of RT-PCR. One entry per CDR3 protein results from TCRdb running MiXCR on the multiplex PCR reads. Of approximately 630,000 distinct CDR3 sequences listed, around 16% are singletons. This clonotype was seen repeatedly, ten times or more. Its specificity is unknown. Specimen: blood. The TCR comes from a woman aged 25-40 years with Graves' hyperthyroidism.

The CDR3 spells CASSEEETQYF. Here the CDR3 DNA reads TGTGCCAGCAGTGAGGAAGAGACCCAGTACTTC. This rearrangement joins TRBV2 to TRBJ2-5; D remains ambiguous. Germline lookup yields CDR1 SNHLY and CDR2 FYNNEI. This CDR3 has 11 amino acids. V was shortened by 3 bases and J by 3 bases, with 2 bases between the two germline ends.